Sequencing of this T cell receptor (beta chain) was carried out in a study of T cell repertoires in cytomegalovirus infection. Study overall: Public signatures in TCR beta pointed to CMV infection and matching HLA type.

Study-wide results and limits: Within the response measured ex vivo, HLA-C-restricted CMV-specific TCR beta clonotypes were dominant. Pooled public TCR beta family frequency picked out CMV carriers with the relevant HLA.

This clonotype was recorded a few times. The antigen remains undetermined. In TCRdb, the reads were re-called with MiXCR into one record per CDR3 protein. The sample has 900,000 to 950,000 distinct CDR3 sequences; around a third are singletons. The clonotype was recovered from a human donor in good health (CMV status not recorded). Some clones in this sample may be carry-over from other donors' samples. The sample in question was cultured CD8+ T cells from PBMCs, obtained from culture after CMV antigen stimulation.

The CDR3 DNA is TGTGCCATCAGTGATTTGCAGAACACTGAAGCTTTCTTT. Its translation is CAISDLQNTEAFF. The chain carries TRBV10-3 and TRBJ1-1; no definite D call. The CDR3 loop spans 13 amino acids. V was pared by 3 bases and J by 1 base, with 6 bases between. CDR1 is ENHRY, CDR2 SYGVKD, per germline.